The 25 T cell receptor beta chains below come from one sample, sequenced in a study of T-cell reconstitution after alpha-beta-depleted transplantation in children. Unique molecular identifiers were incorporated during preparation of the TCRbeta library. TCRdb re-derived calls from the PCR reads in MiXCR, one entry per CDR3 protein. The table includes fewer than 750,000 distinct CDR3 sequences, under 30% detected once. The sample in question was PBMCs, mostly from graft donor cells, obtained 360 days after TCRalphabeta/CD19-depleted stem cell transplant. These receptors came from a boy less than two years old who had a stem cell transplant for acute myeloid leukemia, so the T cells may come from the graft donor.

V and J are TRBV9 and TRBJ2-5, with D perhaps matching TRBD2 (6 bases). The germline V gene has CDR1 SGDLS and CDR2 YYNGEE. V lost 1 base and J lost 4, with 20 bases in between. CDR3 length: 17 amino acids. CDR3 nucleotides: TGTGCCAGCAGCGTACTTCCACCCACTAGCCCGATAGAGACCCAGTACTTC. Its translation: CASSVLPPTSPIETQYF.

This clonotype was observed at least ten times. V is TRBV2 and J is TRBJ1-3; D perhaps matches TRBD1 (5 bases). This CDR3 has 14 amino acids. The germline V and J ends were trimmed by 7 bases and 3 bases, with 13 bases remaining between them. The germline V gene encodes CDR1 SNHLY and CDR2 FYNNEI. The chain's CDR3 is CASNRDLDGNTIYF. For the CDR3, the DNA is TGTGCCAGCAACCGGGACCTGGATGGAAACACCATATATTTT.

This clonotype was seen many times. The V call is TRBV12-3 or TRBV12-4, the J call TRBJ2-1, with 12 nucleotides matching TRBD2. The CDR3 consists of 17 residues. Trimming took 5 bases from V and 3 from J; bases not matched to a gene: 8. CDR3 sequence reads: CASSPTTSGGYYNEQFF. The CDR3 DNA reads as TGTGCCAGCAGTCCTACGACTAGCGGGGGCTACTACAATGAGCAGTTCTTC.

The chain employs TRBV5-8 and TRBJ2-3; 8 nucleotides align to TRBD2. The V segment lost 4 bases and the J segment 5 bases; nucleotides outside the gene matches: 12. CDR1 is SGHTS, CDR2 YDEGEE, per germline. CDR3 length: 16 residues. CDR3 nucleotide sequence: TGTGCCAGCAGCCCCCGGGGAGCGGGGGCCGGAGATACGCAGTATTTT. Protein sequence: CASSPRGAGAGDTQYF.

The chain joins TRBV19 to TRBJ1-5; D call uncertain. CDR1 LNHDA and CDR2 SQIVND come from the germline V gene (reference sequence). The CDR3 runs 12 residues. The V gene lost 3 bases and the J gene lost 0 bases, with 0 bases spanning the gap. The CDR3 DNA reads as TGTGCCAGTAGTATTAGCAATCAGCCCCAGCATTTT. Translation gives CASSISNQPQHF. Full variable domain (missing parts from reference TRBV19 and TRBJ1-5): DGGITQSPKYLFRKEGQNVTLSCEQNLNHDAMYWYRQDPGQGLRLIYYSQIVNDFQKGDIAEGYSVSREKKESFPLTVTSAQKNPTAFYLCASSISNQPQHFGDGTRLSIL.

This clonotype was observed many times. The rearrangement uses TRBV29-1 and TRBJ2-5; 8 nucleotides agree with TRBD1. The CDR3 is made up of 13 amino acids. Per germline, CDR1 SQVTM and CDR2 ANQGSEA. Unmatched junction bases numbered 3, after V lost 5 bases and J lost 1 base. The CDR3 region is CSVYGQGQETQYF. For the CDR3, the DNA is TGCAGCGTTTACGGACAGGGCCAAGAGACCCAGTACTTC. The full variable domain, its missing parts supplied by reference TRBV29-1 and TRBJ2-5, is SAVISQKPSRDICQRGTSLTIQCQVDSQVTMMFWYRQQPGQSLTLIATANQGSEATYESGFVIDKFPISRPNLTFSTLTVSNMSPEDSSIYLCSVYGQGQETQYFGPGTRLLVL.

The rearrangement joins TRBV20-1 to TRBJ1-5; D is unclear. Trimming left V 6 bases short and J 4 bases short, with 13 bases between. CDR1 is DFQATT, CDR2 SNEGSKA, per germline (reference sequence). This CDR3 is built from 13 residues. CDR3 in amino acids: CSALWTGNQPQHF. In DNA, the CDR3 is TGCAGTGCCCTCTGGACCGGTAATCAGCCCCAGCATTTT.

A few counts support this clonotype. The rearrangement joins TRBV2 to TRBJ1-5, with TRBD1 as a possible D gene (6 bases). The V end lost 6 bases, the J end lost 6 bases, and 15 bases lay between the germline ends. Per germline, CDR1 SNHLY and CDR2 FYNNEI. This CDR3 comprises 14 residues. DNA for the CDR3: TGTGCCAGCAGGCAACAGGGATTCCCTCAGCCCCAGCATTTT. Its protein is CASRQQGFPQPQHF. Combining the CDR3 with reference TRBV2 and TRBJ1-5 gives the whole variable domain EPEVTQTPSHQVTQMGQEVILRCVPISNHLYFYWYRQILGQKVEFLVSFYNNEISEKSEIFDDQFSVERPDGSNFTLKIRSTKLEDSAMYFCASRQQGFPQPQHFGDGTRLSIL.

This clonotype was counted ten times or more. CDR3 coding DNA: TGCAGCGTTGAGTTGACCACAGCGGGGGGGTTACAAGAGACCCAGTACTTC. The encoded protein is CSVELTTAGGLQETQYF. The rearrangement links TRBV29-1 to TRBJ2-5; TRBD2 agrees at 10 bases. The germline CDR1 and CDR2 sequences are SQVTM and ANQGSEA. V trimming: 3 bases; J trimming: 2 bases; junction bases outside the gene matches: 12. CDR3 length: 17 residues.

The chain employs TRBV27 and TRBJ2-5; TRBD1 aligns across 12 bases. Germline CDR1 is MNHEY and CDR2 is SMNVEV (reference sequence). V gave up 8 bases and J gave up 7 bases; unmatched junction bases: 17. The CDR3 spans 17 residues. The DNA for the CDR3 is TGTGCCAGCTACGGGACAGGGGGCCTCGAAGGATTAGGGACCCAGTACTTC. It translates to CASYGTGGLEGLGTQYF.

This clonotype was observed a handful of times. This sequence joins TRBV24-1 and TRBJ2-2; D is ambiguous. Germline assignment: CDR1 KGHDR and CDR2 SFDVKD. Trimming pared 9 bases from V and 4 bases from J, leaving 11 bases between. There are 13 residues in the CDR3. CDR3 bases: TGTGCCACCGCCCAGTCGAGCACCGGGGAGCTGTTTTTT. As protein: CATAQSSTGELFF.

This clonotype appeared a few times. The chain employs TRBV7-2 and TRBJ1-5; TRBD1 might be the D (5 bases). Trimming took off 1 base at V and 3 bases at J, with 7 bases between the two ends. Per the germline V gene, CDR1 is SGHTA and CDR2 is FQGNSA. This CDR3 is built from 14 residues. The CDR3 loop reads CASSLGTINQPQHF. CDR3 DNA: TGTGCCAGCAGCTTAGGGACAATCAATCAGCCCCAGCATTTT.

This clonotype occurred a few times. This chain links TRBV12-3 or TRBV12-4 with TRBJ2-7, with TRBD2 identical over 8 bases. V gave up 1 base and J gave up 6 bases; unmatched junction bases: 8. This CDR3 is built from 15 residues. The CDR3 DNA reads TGTGCCAGCAGTTTAGTCCGAGCGGGGGCTTCCGAGCAGTACTTC. Amino acids: CASSLVRAGASEQYF.

This clonotype was seen at least ten times. The V gene is TRBV10-1, the J gene TRBJ2-4; 9 bases are a match to TRBD2. V was pared by 3 bases and J by 8 bases, with 8 bases of the junction left unmatched. CDR3 length: 15 residues. Germline CDR1 WNHNN, CDR2 SYGVQD (reference sequence). Here the CDR3 DNA reads TGCGCCAGCAGTGACCCCAAGATAGCGGGGGACATTCAGTACTTC. Protein sequence: CASSDPKIAGDIQYF.

At least ten counts were recorded for this clonotype. Written as DNA, the CDR3 is TGTGCCAGCAGCTTCGGGGGCCCAGATGAGCAGTTCTTC. Residues: CASSFGGPDEQFF. This chain links TRBV7-2 with TRBJ2-1, with D perhaps given as TRBD1 or TRBD2 (6 bases each). The V and J ends lost 3 bases and 8 bases respectively, with 11 bases between them. Looked up from germline, CDR1 is SGHTA and CDR2 is FQGNSA. The CDR3 sequence is 13 residues long.

This clonotype was observed a handful of times. The chain has TRBV12-3 or TRBV12-4 and TRBJ2-1, with D perhaps matching TRBD1 (5 bases). There are 15 residues in the CDR3. Trimming removed 5 bases at V and 5 bases at J, with 16 bases between. The CDR3 DNA reads TGTGCCAGCAGTCCGCGTGGGGCAGTCCACAATGAGCAGTTCTTC. This sequence encodes CASSPRGAVHNEQFF.

The gene calls are TRBV2 and TRBJ2-2; D may correspond to TRBD1 or TRBD2 (5 bases each). Trimming shortened V by 10 bases and J by 1 base, and 13 bases separated the two germline ends. Germline-derived CDR1 and CDR2 are SNHLY and FYNNEI. The CDR3 totals 14 residues. The DNA for the CDR3 is TGTGCCACCACCTTTGGGGGGAACACCGGGGAGCTGTTTTTT. It specifies CATTFGGNTGELFF.

Concerning this clonotype itself: A clone one base away is much larger, so this may be a read error. No conserved phenylalanine or tryptophan is present at the end of the CDR3, so a read error is the likely explanation. The chain links TRBV5-1 to TRBJ2-1; 9 nucleotides agree with TRBD2. Trimming removed 1 base from V and 5 bases from J; junction bases left unmatched: 7. The germline CDR1 and CDR2 sequences are SGHRS and YFSETQ. The length of the CDR3 is 16 residues. The CDR3 is CASSLILAGRHNEQFY. CDR3 DNA: TGCGCCAGCAGCTTGATCCTAGCGGGGAGGCACAATGAGCAGTTCTAC.

The chain carries TRBV10-3 and TRBJ2-1, with 7 bases identical to TRBD2. The V gene's germline CDR1 is ENHRY and CDR2 SYGVKD. The V gene end was trimmed by 7 bases and the J gene end by 4 bases; junction bases not matched to a gene: 13. This CDR3 region has 16 residues. The chain's CDR3 is CAIKVSASGDYNEQFF. The CDR3, as DNA: TGTGCCATCAAGGTTTCCGCTAGCGGAGATTACAATGAGCAGTTCTTC.

This clonotype turned up a few times. The chain joins TRBV4-3 to TRBJ1-5; no definite D call. The CDR3 is 16 residues long. Germline CDR1 LGHNA, CDR2 YSLEER. Trimming left V 0 bases short and J 7 bases short, with 16 bases between. CDR3 DNA sequence: TGCGCCAGCAGCCAAGATTTCAGAAGCTCGACACAGCCCCAGCATTTT. This codes for CASSQDFRSSTQPQHF.

The table lists this clonotype with many counts. The J gene is TRBJ2-1, the V gene TRBV12-5; 9 bases are shared with TRBD1. CDR1 and CDR2 from the germline V gene are LGHNT and FRNRAP. The length of the CDR3 is 15 residues. J was trimmed by 4 bases and V by 6 bases; bases with no gene match: 7. CDR3: CASGTGTGTYNEQFF. The CDR3 DNA sequence: TGTGCTAGTGGGACCGGGACAGGGACTTACAATGAGCAGTTCTTC.

This clonotype was seen many times. V and J are TRBV27 and TRBJ2-7, with TRBD1 matching 7 bases. The CDR3 totals 15 residues. Germline lookup yields CDR1 MNHEY and CDR2 SMNVEV (reference sequence). V shed 3 bases and J 3 bases; nucleotides not matched to a gene: 8. The DNA for the CDR3 is TGTGCCAGCAGTTTGAGGTGGCAGGGGGTCTACGAGCAGTACTTC. Translated: CASSLRWQGVYEQYF.

The rearrangement uses TRBV10-3 and TRBJ2-1; 7 bases match TRBD2. The trim removed 8 bases at V and 1 base at J, leaving 5 bases unmatched. The germline gives CDR1 ENHRY, CDR2 SYGVKD. The CDR3 covers 14 residues. The CDR3 nucleotides are TGTGCCATCGCGGCGGGGGAGTCCTACAATGAGCAGTTCTTC. Translation: CAIAAGESYNEQFF.

The chain combines TRBV7-2 with TRBJ1-1, with 8 bases that match TRBD1. CDR1 and CDR2 (germline): SGHTA, FQGNSA. CDR3 length: 14 residues. V lost 2 bases and J lost 4; bases outside the gene matches: 3. The CDR3 bases are TGTGCCAGCAGCTTATACAGGGGGGTCACTGAAGCTTTCTTT. It is translated as CASSLYRGVTEAFF.

This clonotype showed up just a few times. The V gene is TRBV15, the J gene TRBJ1-2; no reliable D call. Germline loops: CDR1 LNHNV, CDR2 YYDKDF (reference sequence). Trimming stripped 4 bases from V and 4 bases from J, with 10 bases between. The CDR3 length is 13 residues. CDR3 in amino acids: CATSTGDIYGYTF. The CDR3 DNA reads TGTGCCACCAGCACAGGAGATATCTATGGCTACACCTTC.